The 14 T cell receptor beta chains below all came from one sample that was sequenced in a study of T-cell reconstitution after alpha-beta-depleted transplantation in children. It was with unique molecular identifiers that the TCRbeta library was prepared. From the PCR reads, TCRdb called clonotypes with MiXCR, one entry per CDR3 protein. The sample gives some 240,000 distinct CDR3 sequences, approximately 12% of which show up once; around 2.5% is in the top ten. The starting material was PBMCs from the stem cell graft donor, obtained from the stem cell graft. Receptor source: a human donor who donated a stem cell graft to a child with acute lymphoblastic leukemia.

This clonotype was seen repeatedly, ten times or more. The chain links TRBV20-1 to TRBJ1-6; D is uncertain. This CDR3 spans 14 amino acids. The V and J ends lost 6 bases and 0 bases respectively, with 9 bases between them. The germline CDR1 and CDR2 sequences are DFQATT and SNEGSKA (reference sequence). The CDR3 DNA reads as TGCAGTGCGAGGGTTAGCTCCTATAATTCACCCCTCCACTTT. Translated: CSARVSSYNSPLHF.

This clonotype was recorded many times. The V gene is TRBV29-1, the J gene TRBJ2-1; TRBD1 might be the D (5 bases). Germline V gene sequence: CDR1 SQVTM, CDR2 ANQGSEA. Trimming took off 5 bases at V and 13 bases at J, with 21 bases between the two ends. The CDR3 is 13 residues long. The CDR3 protein is CSVPATDTTNQFF. The CDR3 DNA follows: TGCAGCGTTCCTGCAACGGACACCACCAACCAGTTCTTC.

This clonotype was seen a few times. The genes are TRBV30 and TRBJ2-1; TRBD2 aligns across 10 bases. The CDR3 totals 16 residues. V dropped 8 bases and J dropped 4; count of bases not matched to a gene: 14. The V gene's germline CDR1 is GTSNPN and CDR2 SVGIG (reference sequence). The CDR3: CALHAETSGEYNEQFF. Here the CDR3 DNA reads TGTGCCCTCCATGCGGAAACTAGCGGGGAGTACAATGAGCAGTTCTTC.

This clonotype has at least ten counts. This chain connects TRBV5-1 to TRBJ2-7, with 11 bases fitting TRBD2. Germline lookup yields CDR1 SGHRS and CDR2 YFSETQ. The CDR3 length is 15 residues. Trimming cost V 4 bases and J 2 bases; bases outside gene matches: 5. For the CDR3, the DNA is TGCGCCAGCAGCCCGACTAGCGGGATAGCCTACGAGCAGTACTTC. It is translated as CASSPTSGIAYEQYF. Full variable domain (rest looked up from reference TRBV5-1 and TRBJ2-7): KAGVTQTPRYLIKTRGQQVTLSCSPISGHRSVSWYQQTPGQGLQFLFEYFSETQRNKGNFPGRFSGRQFSNSRSEMNVSTLELGDSALYLCASSPTSGIAYEQYFGPGTRLTVT.

This clonotype was detected many times. The J gene is TRBJ1-2, the V gene TRBV9; D unclear. The CDR3 totals 15 residues. V was shortened by 0 bases and J by 6 bases, with 15 bases between the two germline ends. Germline-derived CDR1 and CDR2 are SGDLS and YYNGEE. The CDR3 sequence is CASSVDAPSSNGYTF. The DNA for the CDR3 is TGTGCCAGCAGCGTAGATGCGCCGTCCAGCAATGGCTACACCTTC. Variable domain in full (rest from reference TRBV9 and TRBJ1-2): DSGVTQTPKHLITATGQRVTLRCSPRSGDLSVYWYQQSLDQGLQFLIQYYNGEERAKGNILERFSAQQFPDLHSELNLSSLELGDSALYFCASSVDAPSSNGYTFGSGTRLTVV.

J is TRBJ2-3 and V is TRBV6-2 or TRBV6-3; D gene ambiguous. Trimming removed 2 bases at V and 3 bases at J, with 6 bases between. This CDR3 has 13 residues. Germline V gene lookup returns CDR1 MNHEY and CDR2 SVGEGT. The CDR3 spells CASSYKETDTQYF. CDR3 coding DNA: TGTGCCAGCAGTTACAAGGAGACAGATACGCAGTATTTT.

About this clonotype: Possible read error: a much larger clone is one base away. No conserved phenylalanine or tryptophan is present at the end of the CDR3, so a read error is the likely explanation. V is TRBV27 and J is TRBJ2-7; 7 bases match TRBD1. The V gene's germline CDR1 is MNHEY and CDR2 SMNVEV (reference sequence). CDR3 length: 13 residues. The J segment lost 5 bases and the V segment lost 7 bases, leaving 8 bases of the junction unmatched. CDR3: CASTRQGSHEQYS. CDR3 nucleotides: TGTGCCAGCACCCGACAGGGATCCCACGAGCAGTACTCC.

The chain employs TRBV5-1 and TRBJ2-7; D uncertain. CDR3 length: 13 residues. Germline-derived CDR1 and CDR2 are SGHRS and YFSETQ. Trimming removed 0 bases at V and 2 bases at J, with 6 bases between. As DNA, the CDR3 is TGCGCCAGCAGCTTGGACTTCACCTACGAGCAGTACTTC. It codes for CASSLDFTYEQYF.

This clonotype was seen many times. V usage is TRBV20-1 and J usage is TRBJ2-7; 9 bases agree with TRBD2. CDR1 is DFQATT and CDR2 is SNEGSKA in the germline V gene (reference sequence). The junction had 5 bases not matched to a gene; V was cut back by 0 bases and J by 2 bases. The CDR3 consists of 15 residues. CDR3 nucleotide sequence: TGCAGTGCTAGAGATCTCGCGGGGGGGCCCTACGAGCAGTACTTC. It is translated as CSARDLAGGPYEQYF.

At least ten counts were recorded for this clonotype. V and J are TRBV6-2 or TRBV6-3 and TRBJ1-5; 9 bases agree with TRBD1. The CDR3 length is 13 residues. Germline loops: CDR1 MNHEY, CDR2 SVGEGT. V was pared by 7 bases and J by 6 bases, with 4 bases of the junction left unmatched. The CDR3 reads CASKLQGAQPQHF. In DNA, the CDR3 is TGTGCCAGCAAGCTACAGGGGGCTCAGCCCCAGCATTTT.

In this sample, this clonotype turned up many times. This chain uses TRBV10-3 with TRBJ2-3, with 8 bases aligning to TRBD2. Trimming cost V 4 bases and J 4 bases; bases outside gene matches: 7. The germline V gene has CDR1 ENHRY and CDR2 SYGVKD. The CDR3 is 15 amino acids. CDR3 amino acids: CAISAGGAESDTQYF. The CDR3 DNA reads as TGTGCCATCAGTGCCGGGGGGGCCGAGTCAGATACGCAGTATTTT.

This clonotype was seen at least ten times. This CDR3 is CASSLTGIIDYEQYF. Written as DNA, the CDR3 is TGTGCCAGCAGTCTGACAGGGATAATCGACTACGAGCAGTACTTC. This chain joins TRBV12-3 or TRBV12-4 and TRBJ2-7; 7 nucleotides align to TRBD1. The CDR3 loop spans 15 amino acids. V dropped 5 bases and J dropped 3; count of bases not matched to a gene: 10.

The table lists this clonotype with many counts. This chain links TRBV10-3 with TRBJ1-2; perhaps TRBD1 as D (5 bases). The ends were cut back, 6 bases at V and 0 bases at J, with 14 bases in the middle. The CDR3 has 15 amino acids. CDR1 is ENHRY, CDR2 SYGVKD, per germline. Here the CDR3 DNA reads TGTGCCATCAGCGACCGACAGACTTCTAACTATGGCTACACCTTC. Protein sequence: CAISDRQTSNYGYTF.

The sample holds a few counts of this clonotype. The chain links TRBV7-9 to TRBJ1-6; maybe TRBD1 (6 bases). CDR1 and CDR2 from the germline V gene are SEHNR and FQNEAQ (reference sequence). The CDR3 is made up of 11 amino acids. V lost 3 bases and J 12 bases, leaving 6 bases between the germline ends. In DNA, the CDR3 is TGTGCCAGCAGCTTGGGACAACCCCTCCACTTT. Translated: CASSLGQPLHF. Full variable domain (outside the CDR3, taken from reference TRBV7-9 and TRBJ1-6): DTGVSQNPRHKITKRGQNVTFRCDPISEHNRLYWYRQTLGQGPEFLTYFQNEAQLEKSRLLSDRFSAERPKGSFSTLEIQRTEQGDSAMYLCASSLGQPLHFGNGTRLTVT.